This TCR beta chain was obtained from a study of CD8 T cells in ankylosing spondylitis. This clonotype was seen many times. Its specificity is unknown. General study results and limits: As for the disease-linked clones, they showed a CD8+ phenotype and occurred at relatively low frequencies in peripheral blood. Ankylosing spondylitis blood appeared to carry a characteristic TCR beta motif of several highly homologous variants.

MiXCR, run by TCRdb on the 5' RACE reads, gives a single entry per CDR3 protein. Found here are around 490,000 distinct CDR3 sequences, about 5.2% of them singletons; the top ten hold around 3.5%. From germline, CDR1 is SGHAT and CDR2 FQNNGV. CDR3 length: 16 residues. The V end lost 0 bases, the J end lost 3 bases, and 12 bases lay between the germline ends. The chain employs TRBV11-2 and TRBJ2-1; D is perhaps TRBD2 (5 bases). The receptor comes from a male donor with ankylosing spondylitis. The sample comprised blood, either unsorted or a sorted T cell fraction (not recorded which). The CDR3 sequence: CASSLEPGTNYNEQFF. In DNA form, the CDR3 reads TGTGCCAGCAGCTTAGAGCCGGGAACGAACTACAATGAGCAGTTCTTC.